The sequence of this T cell receptor beta chain was determined in a study of cytomegalovirus exposure and HLA in healthy donors. TCRdb keeps only in-frame clones here, not all; method: immunoSEQ multiplex PCR. The table shows roughly 120,000 clones, with around 89% occurring only once. The CDR3 is made up of 14 amino acids. Germline V CDR1 and CDR2: MNHEY, SVGAGI. V lost 6 bases and J lost 3; bases outside the gene matches: 4. As concerns this clone: Its antigen is undetermined. Other DNA variants within this sample encode the same CDR3.

Notes on the study in general: Reportedly, cytomegalovirus status was diagnosed with high sensitivity and specificity. Within the 90 to 150 validation repertoires, first-cohort TCR clusters tended to co-occur, according to a later analysis.

A roughly 120-subject validation cohort, separate from the roughly 700-subject first cohort, supplied the donors. J is TRBJ2-7 and V is TRBV6-5; the match to TRBD2 covers 11 bases. The source of this sequence is a woman aged 25 to 39 in good health and CMV-seropositive. The sequenced sample was PBMCs. As DNA, the CDR3 is TGTGCCAGCAGCCGACTAGCGGGAAGCTACGAGCAGTACTTC. Residues: CASSRLAGSYEQYF.